The 14 T cell receptor beta chains given below trace back to one sample, sequenced in a study of a mutant IDH1 vaccine in newly diagnosed glioma. Indicated time point: week 5, during vaccination. Vaccinated patients received 300 ug of mutant IDH1 20-mer peptide per dose, with topical imiquimod. TCRdb's table, derived via immunoSEQ multiplex PCR, lists solely in-frame clones and lacks some. Seen here are 50,000 to 55,000 clones, around 80% observed once, and the top ten hold roughly 5.6%. Their antigens are not known. The sequencing here drew on PBMCs, taken from a glioma patient whose treatment included an IDH1 peptide vaccine. All receptors come from a man aged 50 to 59 with glioma.

The chain has TRBV27 and TRBJ1-2; D possibly corresponds to TRBD1 (6 bases). Germline V lookup: CDR1 MNHEY, CDR2 SMNVEV (reference sequence). The CDR3 contains 16 residues. The germline V and J ends were trimmed by 5 bases and 2 bases, with 18 bases remaining between them. CDR3 amino acids: CASSPLGGRRNYGYTF. The DNA for the CDR3 is TGTGCCAGCAGTCCCTTGGGGGGGCGACGGAACTATGGCTACACCTTC.

This clone was counted once. The V call is TRBV7-2, the J call TRBJ1-5; weak D call: TRBD1 (5 bases). Germline V gene lookup returns CDR1 SGHTA and CDR2 FQGNSA. The CDR3 has 15 residues. V lost 4 bases and J lost 3, with 13 bases in between. The CDR3 loop is CASSSGGEANQPQHF. The CDR3 bases are TGTGCCAGCAGCTCGGGGGGGGAGGCCAATCAGCCCCAGCATTTT.

This chain uses TRBV13 with TRBJ2-7; 8 nucleotides match TRBD1. Germline loops: CDR1 PRHDT, CDR2 FYEKMQ (reference sequence). Losses at the gene ends were 5 bases for V and 1 base for J; bases not matched to a gene: 7. This CDR3 has 15 amino acids. The CDR3 region is CASSGPRTGSYEQYF. The CDR3 DNA sequence: TGTGCCAGCAGCGGCCCCAGGACAGGGTCCTACGAGCAGTACTTC. The full variable domain, with the rest looked up from reference TRBV13 and TRBJ2-7, is AAGVIQSPRHLIKEKRETATLKCYPIPRHDTVYWYQQGPGQDPQFLISFYEKMQSDKGSIPDRFSAQQFSDYHSELNMSSLELGDSALYFCASSGPRTGSYEQYFGPGTRLTVT.

This chain connects TRBV5-4 to TRBJ2-1, with 9 bases aligning to TRBD1. Germline CDR1 and CDR2: SGHNT and YYREEE (reference sequence). The V gene end was trimmed by 3 bases and the J gene end by 2 bases; junction bases not matched to a gene: 3. This CDR3 contains 15 residues. The CDR3: CASSSYRGPYNEQFF. CDR3 DNA: TGTGCCAGCAGCTCCTACAGGGGGCCCTACAATGAGCAGTTCTTC.

This clone was detected only once. This chain connects TRBV27 to TRBJ1-5; the match to TRBD1 covers 9 bases. Germline CDR1 and CDR2: MNHEY and SMNVEV (reference sequence). This CDR3 region has 16 residues. The junction had 6 bases not matched to a gene; V was cut back by 6 bases and J by 0 bases. The CDR3 bases are TGTGCCAGCAGCCCGGGACAGGGTTATAGCAATCAGCCCCAGCATTTT. This translates into CASSPGQGYSNQPQHF.

The rearrangement joins TRBV7-2 to TRBJ1-4; D is possibly TRBD1 (6 bases). Germline loops: CDR1 SGHTA, CDR2 FQGNSA. This CDR3 region has 17 residues. V lost 3 bases and J lost 5, with 19 bases in between. The DNA for the CDR3 is TGTGCCAGCAGCTTGTTGGCAGGGGAGGGAAAAAATGAAAAACTGTTTTTT. Amino acid sequence: CASSLLAGEGKNEKLFF.

The rearrangement joins TRBV7-2 to TRBJ2-7, with 7 bases lining up with TRBD2. There are 15 residues in the CDR3. Trimming took 1 base from V and 3 from J; bases not matched to a gene: 6. Per germline, CDR1 SGHTA and CDR2 FQGNSA. The CDR3: CASSLVNGGGYEQYF. The CDR3 DNA reads TGTGCCAGCAGCTTAGTCAATGGCGGGGGCTACGAGCAGTACTTC.

The rearrangement links TRBV6-1 to TRBJ1-5; D is unclear. The CDR3 covers 14 residues. The germline V and J ends were trimmed by 0 bases and 0 bases, with 3 bases remaining between them. CDR1 and CDR2 (germline): MNHNS, SASEGT. CDR3 nucleotide sequence: TGTGCCAGCAGTGAAGCGGATAGCAATCAGCCCCAGCATTTT. Translating gives CASSEADSNQPQHF.

The chain has TRBV28 and TRBJ1-1, with a tentative D call TRBD1 (5 bases). Germline assignment: CDR1 MDHEN and CDR2 SYDVKM. The CDR3 totals 13 residues. Trimming took 8 bases from V and 5 from J, leaving 15 bases between them. CDR3 sequence: CASAGLGFTEAFF. DNA for the CDR3: TGTGCCAGCGCAGGGTTGGGTTTTACTGAAGCTTTCTTT.

The chain joins TRBV9 to TRBJ1-2, with TRBD1 as a possible D gene (5 bases). Germline CDR1 SGDLS, CDR2 YYNGEE. Trimming removed 0 bases at V and 8 bases at J, with 17 bases between. The CDR3 consists of 15 residues. The DNA for the CDR3 is TGTGCCAGCAGCGTAGATGTCAGGGCGTCGGCAGGCTACACCTTC. It codes for CASSVDVRASAGYTF.

V usage is TRBV19 and J usage is TRBJ1-5, with 9 bases aligning to TRBD1. Germline-derived CDR1 and CDR2 are LNHDA and SQIVND (reference sequence). CDR3 size: 14 residues. V was clipped by 5 bases and J by 5 bases; unmatched bases: 4. The CDR3 nucleotides read TGTGCCAGTAGTGAGGACAGGGGACATCAGCCCCAGCATTTT. Amino acids: CASSEDRGHQPQHF. The variable domain in full, with the rest retrieved from reference TRBV19 and TRBJ1-5, is DGGITQSPKYLFRKEGQNVTLSCEQNLNHDAMYWYRQDPGQGLRLIYYSQIVNDFQKGDIAEGYSVSREKKESFPLTVTSAQKNPTAFYLCASSEDRGHQPQHFGDGTRLSIL.

The chain couples TRBV18 to TRBJ2-7; TRBD2 aligns across 8 bases. J lost 0 bases, V lost 2 bases, and 6 bases had no gene match. This CDR3 contains 16 residues. In germline, CDR1 is KGHSH, CDR2 LQKENI. CDR3 loop: CASSPIGGASSYEQYF. In DNA, the CDR3 is TGTGCCAGCTCACCAATCGGGGGGGCAAGCTCCTACGAGCAGTACTTC.

CDR3 sequence (DNA): TGTGCCAGCAGGGTGGGAAGAGGCCGTGACAATGAGCAGTTCTTC. Amino acid sequence: CASRVGRGRDNEQFF. The chain employs TRBV6-1 and TRBJ2-1; no reliable D call. From germline, CDR1 is MNHNS and CDR2 SASEGT. This CDR3 is built from 15 residues. V was pared by 6 bases and J by 5 bases, with 17 bases between.

This clone was picked up a small number of times. The chain combines TRBV29-1 with TRBJ1-3; D ambiguous. Germline loops: CDR1 SQVTM, CDR2 ANQGSEA. The CDR3 is 14 residues long. Trimming stripped 1 base from V and 1 base from J, with 8 bases between. CDR3 in amino acids: CSVEGSWSGNTIYF. The CDR3 nucleotides read TGCAGCGTTGAAGGAAGTTGGTCTGGAAACACCATATATTTT.